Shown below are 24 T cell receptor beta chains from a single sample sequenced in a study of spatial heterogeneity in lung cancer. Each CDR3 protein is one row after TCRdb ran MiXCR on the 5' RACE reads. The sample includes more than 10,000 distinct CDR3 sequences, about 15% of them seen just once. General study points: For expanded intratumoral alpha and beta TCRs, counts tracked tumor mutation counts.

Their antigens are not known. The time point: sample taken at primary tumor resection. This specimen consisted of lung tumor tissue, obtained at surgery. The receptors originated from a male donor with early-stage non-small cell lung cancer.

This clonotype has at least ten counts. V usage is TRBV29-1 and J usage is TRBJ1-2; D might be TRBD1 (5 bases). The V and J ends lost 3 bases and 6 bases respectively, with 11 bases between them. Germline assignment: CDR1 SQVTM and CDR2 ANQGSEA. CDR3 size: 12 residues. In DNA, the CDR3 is TGCAGCGTTGACCGGGACGGCGATGGCTACACCTTC. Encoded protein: CSVDRDGDGYTF.

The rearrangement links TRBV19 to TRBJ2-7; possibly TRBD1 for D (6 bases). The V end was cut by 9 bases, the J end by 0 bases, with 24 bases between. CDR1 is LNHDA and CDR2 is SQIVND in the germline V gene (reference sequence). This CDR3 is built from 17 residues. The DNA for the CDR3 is TGTGCCAGCTCCATGTCGGGAACAGGGAGAAGCTCCTACGAGCAGTACTTC. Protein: CASSMSGTGRSSYEQYF. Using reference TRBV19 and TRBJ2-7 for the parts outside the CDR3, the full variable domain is DGGITQSPKYLFRKEGQNVTLSCEQNLNHDAMYWYRQDPGQGLRLIYYSQIVNDFQKGDIAEGYSVSREKKESFPLTVTSAQKNPTAFYLCASSMSGTGRSSYEQYFGPGTRLTVT.

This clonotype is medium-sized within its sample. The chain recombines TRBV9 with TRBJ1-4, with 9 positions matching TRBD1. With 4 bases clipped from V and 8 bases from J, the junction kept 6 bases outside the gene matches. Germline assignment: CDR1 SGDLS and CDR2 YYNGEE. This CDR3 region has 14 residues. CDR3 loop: CASSPRTGVEKLFF. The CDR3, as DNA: TGTGCCAGCAGCCCCCGGACAGGGGTCGAAAAACTGTTTTTT.

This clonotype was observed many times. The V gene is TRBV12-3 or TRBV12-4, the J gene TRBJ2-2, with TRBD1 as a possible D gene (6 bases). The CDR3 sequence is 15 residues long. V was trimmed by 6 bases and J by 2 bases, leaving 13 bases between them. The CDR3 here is CASRLRGYNTGELFF. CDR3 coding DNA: TGTGCCAGCAGACTCAGGGGCTATAACACCGGGGAGCTGTTTTTT.

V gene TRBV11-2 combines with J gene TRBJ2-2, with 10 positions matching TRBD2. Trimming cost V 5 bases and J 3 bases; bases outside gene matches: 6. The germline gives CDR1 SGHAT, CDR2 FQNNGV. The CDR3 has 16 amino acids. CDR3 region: CASSPLAGGDTGELFF. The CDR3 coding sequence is TGTGCCAGCAGCCCATTAGCGGGAGGTGACACCGGGGAGCTGTTTTTT. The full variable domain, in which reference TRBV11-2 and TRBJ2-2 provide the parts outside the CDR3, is EAGVAQSPRYKIIEKRQSVAFWCNPISGHATLYWYQQILGQGPKLLIQFQNNGVVDDSQLPKDRFSAERLKGVDSTLKIQPAKLEDSAVYLCASSPLAGGDTGELFFGEGSRLTVL.

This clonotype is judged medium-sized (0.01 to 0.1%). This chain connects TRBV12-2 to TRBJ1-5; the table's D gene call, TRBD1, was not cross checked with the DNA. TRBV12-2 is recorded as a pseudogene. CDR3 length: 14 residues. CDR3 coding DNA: TGTGCAAGTCGCCCGACAGGGATGATACAGCCCCAGCATTTT. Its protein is CASRPTGMIQPQHF.

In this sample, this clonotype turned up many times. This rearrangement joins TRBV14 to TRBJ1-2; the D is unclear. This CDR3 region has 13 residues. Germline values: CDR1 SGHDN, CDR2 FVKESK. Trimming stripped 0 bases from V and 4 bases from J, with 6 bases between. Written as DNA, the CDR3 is TGTGCCAGCAGCCAAGATGCCAGCTATGGCTACACCTTC. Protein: CASSQDASYGYTF.

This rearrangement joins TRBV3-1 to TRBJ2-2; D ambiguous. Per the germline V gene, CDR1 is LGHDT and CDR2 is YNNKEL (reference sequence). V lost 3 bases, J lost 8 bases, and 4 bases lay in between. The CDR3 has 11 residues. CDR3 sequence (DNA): TGTGCCAGCAGCCACGCGGGGGAGCTGTTTTTT. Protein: CASSHAGELFF.

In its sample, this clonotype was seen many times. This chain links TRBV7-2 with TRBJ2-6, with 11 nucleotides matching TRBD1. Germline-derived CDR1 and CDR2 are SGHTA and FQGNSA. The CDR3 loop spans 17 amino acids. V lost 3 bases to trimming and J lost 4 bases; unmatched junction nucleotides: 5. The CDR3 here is CASSFGQGAPGANVLTF. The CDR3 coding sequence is TGTGCCAGCAGCTTCGGACAGGGGGCGCCCGGGGCCAACGTCCTGACTTTC.

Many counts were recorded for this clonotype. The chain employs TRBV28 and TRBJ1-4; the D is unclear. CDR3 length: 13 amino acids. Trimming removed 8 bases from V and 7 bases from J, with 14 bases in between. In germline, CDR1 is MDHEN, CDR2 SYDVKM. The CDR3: CASRQPGIEKLFF. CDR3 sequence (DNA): TGTGCCAGCCGACAACCGGGGATTGAAAAACTGTTTTTT.

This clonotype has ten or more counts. The CDR3 DNA is TGTGCCAGCAGCCAAGTCCACGAGCAGTACTTC. This translates into CASSQVHEQYF. The genes are TRBV3-1 and TRBJ2-7; D is unresolved. Germline V gene lookup returns CDR1 LGHDT and CDR2 YNNKEL (reference sequence). This CDR3 spans 11 amino acids. V was clipped by 1 base and J by 5 bases, with 3 bases between them.

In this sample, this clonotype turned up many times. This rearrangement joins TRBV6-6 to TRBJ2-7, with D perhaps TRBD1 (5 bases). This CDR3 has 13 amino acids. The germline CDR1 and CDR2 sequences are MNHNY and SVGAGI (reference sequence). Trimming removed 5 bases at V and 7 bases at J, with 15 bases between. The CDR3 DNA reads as TGTGCCAGCAGTGGGGCCAGGGCAGGGGAGCAGTACTTC. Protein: CASSGARAGEQYF.

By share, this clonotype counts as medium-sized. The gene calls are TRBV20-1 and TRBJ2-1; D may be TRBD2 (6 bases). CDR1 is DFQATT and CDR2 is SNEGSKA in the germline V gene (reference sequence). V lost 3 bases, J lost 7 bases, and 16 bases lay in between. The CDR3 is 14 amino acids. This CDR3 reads CSARGPGSGNEQFF. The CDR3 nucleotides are TGCAGTGCTAGGGGACCTGGGAGCGGGAATGAGCAGTTCTTC.

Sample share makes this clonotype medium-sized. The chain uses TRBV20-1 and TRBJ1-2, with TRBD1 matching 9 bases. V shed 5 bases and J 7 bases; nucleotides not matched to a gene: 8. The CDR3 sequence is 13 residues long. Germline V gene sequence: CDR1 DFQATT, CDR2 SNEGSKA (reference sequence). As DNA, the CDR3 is TGCAGTGCTTATGGACAGGGGTTGCGTGGCTACACCTTC. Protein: CSAYGQGLRGYTF.

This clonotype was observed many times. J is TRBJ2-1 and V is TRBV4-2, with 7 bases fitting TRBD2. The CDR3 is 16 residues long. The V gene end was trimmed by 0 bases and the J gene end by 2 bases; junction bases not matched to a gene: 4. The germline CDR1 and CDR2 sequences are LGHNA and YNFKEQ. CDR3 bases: TGTGCCAGCAGCCAAGAGGGGGGGATTGCCTACAATGAGCAGTTCTTC. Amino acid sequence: CASSQEGGIAYNEQFF.

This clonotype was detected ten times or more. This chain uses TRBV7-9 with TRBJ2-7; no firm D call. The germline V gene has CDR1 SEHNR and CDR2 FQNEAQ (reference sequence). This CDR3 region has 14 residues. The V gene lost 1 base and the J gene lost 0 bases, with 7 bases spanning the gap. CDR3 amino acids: CASSLEGSSYEQYF. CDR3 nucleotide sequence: TGTGCCAGCAGCTTAGAGGGCAGCTCCTACGAGCAGTACTTC.

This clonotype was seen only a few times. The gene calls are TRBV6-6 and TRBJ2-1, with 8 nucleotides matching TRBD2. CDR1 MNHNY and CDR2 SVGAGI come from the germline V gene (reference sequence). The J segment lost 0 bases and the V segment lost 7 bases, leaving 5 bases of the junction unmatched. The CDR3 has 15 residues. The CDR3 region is CASTPGGSSYNEQFF. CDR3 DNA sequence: TGTGCCAGCACCCCGGGGGGGAGCTCCTACAATGAGCAGTTCTTC.

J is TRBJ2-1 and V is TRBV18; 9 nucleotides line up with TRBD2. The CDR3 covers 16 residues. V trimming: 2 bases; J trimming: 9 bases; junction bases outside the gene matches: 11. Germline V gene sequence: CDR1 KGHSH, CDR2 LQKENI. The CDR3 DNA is TGTGCCAGCTCACCATCGCGGGGGGGCCGGTTGGGTGAGCAGTTCTTC. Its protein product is CASSPSRGGRLGEQFF.

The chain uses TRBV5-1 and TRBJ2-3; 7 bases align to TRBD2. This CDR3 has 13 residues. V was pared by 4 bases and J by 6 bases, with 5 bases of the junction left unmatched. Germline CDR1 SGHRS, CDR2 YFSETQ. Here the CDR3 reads CASSPGLVDTQYF. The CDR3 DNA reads TGCGCCAGCAGCCCCGGACTAGTTGATACGCAGTATTTT.

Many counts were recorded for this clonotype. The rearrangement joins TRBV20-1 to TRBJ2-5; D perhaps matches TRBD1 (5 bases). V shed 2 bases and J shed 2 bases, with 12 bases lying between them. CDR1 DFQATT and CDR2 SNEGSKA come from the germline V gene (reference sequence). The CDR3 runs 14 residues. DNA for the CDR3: TGCAGTGCTAGAACTCGACAGACACAAGAGACCCAGTACTTC. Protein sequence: CSARTRQTQETQYF.

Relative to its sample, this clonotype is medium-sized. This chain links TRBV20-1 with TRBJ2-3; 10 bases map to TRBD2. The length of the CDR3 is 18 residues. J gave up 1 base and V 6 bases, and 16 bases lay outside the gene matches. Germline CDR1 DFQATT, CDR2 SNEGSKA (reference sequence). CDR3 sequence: CSALEWLAGVRGTDTQYF. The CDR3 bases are TGCAGTGCCTTGGAGTGGCTAGCGGGAGTCAGGGGCACAGATACGCAGTATTTT.

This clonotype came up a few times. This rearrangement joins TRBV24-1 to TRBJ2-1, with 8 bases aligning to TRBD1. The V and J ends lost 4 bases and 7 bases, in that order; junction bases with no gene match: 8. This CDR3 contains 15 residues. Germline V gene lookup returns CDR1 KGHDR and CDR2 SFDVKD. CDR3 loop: CATSDSGGGNNEQFF. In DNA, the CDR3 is TGTGCCACCAGTGACTCAGGGGGCGGCAATAATGAGCAGTTCTTC.

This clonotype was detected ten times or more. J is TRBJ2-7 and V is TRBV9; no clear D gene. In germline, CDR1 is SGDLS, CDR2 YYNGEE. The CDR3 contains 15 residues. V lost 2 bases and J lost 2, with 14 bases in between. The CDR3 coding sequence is TGTGCCAGCAGCGTGGGAAAGGATCCCACCTACGAGCAGTACTTC. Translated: CASSVGKDPTYEQYF.

CDR3 nucleotide sequence: TGTGCCAGCAGTAGGCCGGGACAGGGTAATAATCAGCCCCAGCATTTT. It specifies CASSRPGQGNNQPQHF. The chain employs TRBV12-3 or TRBV12-4 and TRBJ1-5, with TRBD1 matching 9 bases. V lost 5 bases to trimming and J lost 4 bases; unmatched junction nucleotides: 9. This CDR3 is 16 amino acids long.